This entry lists 16 T cell receptor beta chains sequenced from one sample in a study of CD8 T cells in Susac syndrome. With random hexamers, 0.5 to 1 ug RNA was reverse transcribed. TCRdb reprocessed the immunoSEQ multiplex PCR reads with MiXCR, giving one entry per CDR3 protein. The data contain 150,000 to 200,000 distinct CDR3 sequences, approximately 94% of them seen just once; the ten biggest clones take up 0.09% to 0.1%. Sequenced material: CD4+ T cells from PBMCs. These receptors originate from a human donor with multiple sclerosis.

The rearrangement joins TRBV10-2 to TRBJ2-3; D not certain. V lost 2 bases to trimming and J lost 3 bases, with 3 bases between them. CDR3 size: 12 residues. CDR1 and CDR2 from the germline V gene are WSHSY and SAAADI. CDR3 DNA sequence: TGCGCCAGCAGTGAGCTAACAGATACGCAGTATTTT. Its translation is CASSELTDTQYF.

The chain is built from TRBV12-3 or TRBV12-4 and TRBJ2-5, with D uncertain. V was trimmed by 6 bases and J by 5 bases, leaving 10 bases between them. The length of the CDR3 is 12 residues. Here the CDR3 DNA reads TGTGCCAGCAGCCGGAGTTGGGAGACCCAGTACTTC. Protein sequence: CASSRSWETQYF.

V is TRBV10-3 and J is TRBJ2-5; D possibly corresponds to TRBD1 (5 bases). Trimming cost V 6 bases and J 3 bases, with 17 bases left between them. Looked up from germline, CDR1 is ENHRY and CDR2 is SYGVKD. CDR3 length: 15 amino acids. CDR3 DNA sequence: TGTGCCATCAGCCCCGGACACCGAGAGGAAGAGACCCAGTACTTC. This gives the protein CAISPGHREEETQYF.

Remarks on this clonotype: One end of the junction does not line up with germline, which may come from a read error. The chain links TRBV2 to TRBJ2-7; TRBD2 matches 7 bases. This CDR3 has 13 amino acids. The germline V gene has CDR1 SNHLY and CDR2 FYNNEI. The CDR3 region is CASCRLAPYEQCF. For the CDR3, the DNA is TGTGCCAGCTGCCGACTAGCTCCCTACGAGCAGTGCTTC.

This chain joins TRBV5-1 and TRBJ2-6; unclear D gene. This CDR3 comprises 16 residues. Trimming took 4 bases from V and 0 from J, leaving 11 bases between them. The germline V gene encodes CDR1 SGHRS and CDR2 YFSETQ. The CDR3 reads CASSAAPSSGANVLTF. CDR3 DNA: TGCGCCAGCAGCGCCGCACCCAGCTCTGGGGCCAACGTCCTGACTTTC.

This chain joins TRBV12-3 or TRBV12-4 and TRBJ1-1, with D unclear. Trimming shortened V by 6 bases and J by 4 bases, and 15 bases separated the two germline ends. There are 14 residues in the CDR3. The CDR3 DNA reads TGTGCCAGCAGACCCGGACGGGAACTCACTGAAGCTTTCTTT. Translated, it gives CASRPGRELTEAFF.

The sample holds one count of this clonotype. A junction end diverges from the germline sequence, so it may reflect a read error. The genes are TRBV3-1 and TRBJ2-1, with no clear D. Germline V gives CDR1 LGHDT, CDR2 YNNKEL (reference sequence). This CDR3 is 12 amino acids long. The CDR3 loop reads CASSQALALPIF. The CDR3 coding sequence is TGTGCCAGCAGCCAAGCTTTAGCCCTCCCTATCTTC.

This sequence joins TRBV6-5 and TRBJ2-2, with 9 bases aligning to TRBD2. CDR3 size: 18 residues. The germline V gene encodes CDR1 MNHEY and CDR2 SVGAGI. V gave up 0 bases and J gave up 0 bases; unmatched junction bases: 5. In DNA, the CDR3 is TGTGCCAGCAGTTACTCGTGGACTAGCGTACCGAACACCGGGGAGCTGTTTTTT. Translation: CASSYSWTSVPNTGELFF.

The chain uses TRBV3-1 and TRBJ2-7; D remains unclear. Germline values: CDR1 LGHDT, CDR2 YNNKEL (reference sequence). This CDR3 comprises 13 residues. Trimming left V 3 bases short and J 1 base short, with 7 bases between. CDR3 in amino acids: CASSQFQSYEQYF. The CDR3 nucleotides are TGTGCCAGCAGCCAGTTCCAGTCCTACGAGCAGTACTTC.

This clonotype was recorded once. The chain uses TRBV6-2 or TRBV6-3 and TRBJ2-7, with a weak D call TRBD1 (6 bases). CDR1 and CDR2 (germline): MNHEY, SVGEGT. The CDR3 spans 14 residues. Trimming took off 5 bases at V and 6 bases at J, with 17 bases between the two ends. CDR3 residues: CASSGTLLAPEQYF. CDR3 in DNA: TGTGCCAGCAGTGGGACACTCTTGGCTCCCGAGCAGTACTTC.

The V gene is TRBV18, the J gene TRBJ1-1; D perhaps matches TRBD1 (5 bases). V was clipped by 6 bases and J by 4 bases, with 18 bases between them. Germline CDR1 is KGHSH and CDR2 is LQKENI. The CDR3 spans 15 residues. In DNA form, the CDR3 reads TGTGCCAGCTCGGCAAGAGGGGTCGGGGGCACTGAAGCTTTCTTT. Translating gives CASSARGVGGTEAFF.

V is TRBV7-9 and J is TRBJ1-3, with D possibly TRBD1 on 5 matching bases. CDR1 is SEHNR and CDR2 is FQNEAQ in the germline V gene (reference sequence). Trimming removed 5 bases from V and 0 bases from J, with 17 bases in between. CDR3 size: 17 residues. Written as DNA, the CDR3 is TGTGCCAGCAGCCCCGCTATGGGGACTATCTCTGGAAACACCATATATTTT. Protein: CASSPAMGTISGNTIYF.

The chain recombines TRBV29-1 with TRBJ2-6; D is uncertain. V was shortened by 6 bases and J by 0 bases, with 9 bases between the two germline ends. The germline CDR1 and CDR2 sequences are SQVTM and ANQGSEA. The CDR3 contains 14 residues. CDR3 coding DNA: TGCAGCGTGGGCGCATACTCTGGGGCCAACGTCCTGACTTTC. Its translation: CSVGAYSGANVLTF.

This clonotype has more than one count but fewer than ten. This sequence joins TRBV18 and TRBJ2-3, with D hard to call. Germline V gene lookup returns CDR1 KGHSH and CDR2 LQKENI. V lost 3 bases to trimming and J lost 3 bases, with 10 bases between them. The CDR3 contains 14 residues. CDR3 bases: TGTGCCAGCTCACCCTCTGGATTAACAGATACGCAGTATTTT. Translated: CASSPSGLTDTQYF. Using reference TRBV18 and TRBJ2-3 for the parts outside the CDR3, the full variable domain is NAGVMQNPRHLVRRRGQEARLRCSPMKGHSHVYWYRQLPEEGLKFMVYLQKENIIDESGMPKERFSAEFPKEGPSILRIQQVVRGDSAAYFCASSPSGLTDTQYFGPGTRLTVL.

This chain joins TRBV27 and TRBJ2-5, with 8 bases aligning to TRBD1. Germline-derived CDR1 and CDR2 are MNHEY and SMNVEV (reference sequence). Trimming took 4 bases from V and 3 from J; bases not matched to a gene: 16. This CDR3 has 18 residues. The chain's CDR3 is CASSSPFRQGRPKETQYF. CDR3 coding DNA: TGTGCCAGCAGTTCCCCCTTTCGACAGGGGAGGCCTAAAGAGACCCAGTACTTC.

V gene TRBV30 combines with J gene TRBJ1-1, with D possibly being TRBD1 (6 bases). Germline V CDR1 and CDR2: GTSNPN, SVGIG (reference sequence). V was shortened by 7 bases and J by 1 base, with 10 bases between the two germline ends. This CDR3 is 12 amino acids long. In nucleotides, the CDR3 is TGTGCCTTGGGGGCGTGGAACACTGAAGCTTTCTTT. Translation: CALGAWNTEAFF.